The 8 T cell receptor beta chains below were found in one sample sequenced in a study of blood T cells in healthy people across ages (dated by TCRdb to the mid-2010s). Library preparation was by 5' RACE. This sample was sequenced with an Illumina HiSeq 2500. A second PCR of roughly 6 to 12 cycles was run with a J-beta primer mix and a sample-barcoded 5' primer. TCRdb took the public reads, trimmed them with fastp at Q25, ran MiXCR for clone calling and kept in-frame beta chains. Every CDR3 protein is listed once, alongside the most common genes and DNA of its rows. The sample table records roughly 800,000 distinct CDR3 sequences; nearly 60% of these occur just once. Roughly 22% of the sample goes to the ten largest clones. What was sequenced was blood. Every receptor here comes from a man aged 25 to 45 in good health.

This clonotype was seen a handful of times. This chain uses TRBV6-5 with TRBJ1-2, with 7 positions matching TRBD1. The CDR3 loop spans 13 amino acids. CDR1 MNHEY and CDR2 SVGAGI come from the germline V gene. V shed 1 base and J 6 bases; nucleotides not matched to a gene: 2. CDR3 in amino acids: CASSYFRGHGYTF. Here the CDR3 DNA reads TGTGCCAGCAGTTACTTTAGGGGGCATGGCTACACCTTC.

The chain is built from TRBV20-1 and TRBJ2-1, with 10 bases fitting TRBD2. The CDR3 sequence is 17 residues long. Trimming cost V 2 bases and J 4 bases; bases outside gene matches: 11. Germline values: CDR1 DFQATT, CDR2 SNEGSKA (reference sequence). This chain's CDR3 is CSARQGGWTSGYNEQFF. In nucleotides, the CDR3 is TGCAGTGCTAGACAAGGGGGCTGGACTAGCGGTTACAATGAGCAGTTCTTC.

This clonotype was detected only a few times. The gene calls are TRBV20-1 and TRBJ2-7, with D perhaps matching TRBD1 (6 bases). The ends were cut back, 4 bases at V and 2 bases at J, with 15 bases in the middle. This CDR3 region has 14 residues. Germline V gives CDR1 DFQATT, CDR2 SNEGSKA (reference sequence). In DNA, the CDR3 is TGCAGTGCTACTCCAGGACAGAATCCCTACGAGCAGTACTTC. It translates to CSATPGQNPYEQYF.

The CDR3, as DNA: TGTGCCAGCAGTCATAGTTGGCTAGCGGGAGGATTAGAGACCCAGTACTTC. It translates to CASSHSWLAGGLETQYF. The V gene is TRBV28, the J gene TRBJ2-5; 11 positions match TRBD2. V gave up 5 bases and J gave up 4 bases; unmatched junction bases: 12. This CDR3 comprises 17 residues. CDR1 and CDR2 from the germline V gene are MDHEN and SYDVKM.

This clonotype was counted a few times. The chain has TRBV7-2 and TRBJ2-5, with unresolved D. The J call could be wrong; TRBJ2-7 is a better fit for the DNA end. The germline V gene has CDR1 SGHTA and CDR2 FQGNSA. The CDR3 loop spans 14 amino acids. The DNA of the CDR3 is TGTGCCAGCAGCCCTGGTTCTGCTCCGGGCGAGCAGTACTTC. It codes for CASSPGSAPGEQYF.

To note about this clonotype: The junction does not match germline at one end; this may be a read error. The chain has TRBV4-2 and TRBJ2-1; D could derive from TRBD1 or TRBD2 (5 bases each). CDR1 is LGHNA, CDR2 YNFKEQ, per germline. CDR3 length equals 14 residues. DNA for the CDR3: TGTACCAGCAGCCAAGATGGGGGAGACAATGAGCAGTTCTTC. Its translation is CTSSQDGGDNEQFF.

This clonotype has a handful of counts. This chain links TRBV6-4 with TRBJ1-5; unclear D gene. V was trimmed by 3 bases and J by 2 bases, leaving 5 bases between them. The CDR3 runs to 13 residues. Germline V gene lookup returns CDR1 MRHNA and CDR2 SNTAGT. In DNA form, the CDR3 reads TGTGCCAGCAGTGAGGACGGCAATCAGCCCCAGCATTTT. Protein sequence: CASSEDGNQPQHF.

This chain uses TRBV3-1 with TRBJ1-6, with D possibly TRBD1 on 5 matching bases. This CDR3 is 15 amino acids long. Germline CDR1 and CDR2: LGHDT and YNNKEL (reference sequence). The ends were cut back, 0 bases at V and 8 bases at J, with 11 bases in the middle. The CDR3 loop is CASSQDGGFHSPLHF. The CDR3 coding sequence is TGTGCCAGCAGCCAAGATGGGGGGTTTCATTCACCCCTCCACTTT.